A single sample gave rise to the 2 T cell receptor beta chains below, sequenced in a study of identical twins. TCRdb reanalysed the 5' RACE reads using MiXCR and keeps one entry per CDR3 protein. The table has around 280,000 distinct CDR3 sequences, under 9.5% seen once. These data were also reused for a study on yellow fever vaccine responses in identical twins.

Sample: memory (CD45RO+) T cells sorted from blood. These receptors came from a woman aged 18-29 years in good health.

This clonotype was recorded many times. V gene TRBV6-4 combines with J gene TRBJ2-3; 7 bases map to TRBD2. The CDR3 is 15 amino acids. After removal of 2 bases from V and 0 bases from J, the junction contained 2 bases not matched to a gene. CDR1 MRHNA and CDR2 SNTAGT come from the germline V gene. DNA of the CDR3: TGTGCCAGCAGTGACGGCGGGGGTAGCACAGATACGCAGTATTTT. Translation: CASSDGGGSTDTQYF.

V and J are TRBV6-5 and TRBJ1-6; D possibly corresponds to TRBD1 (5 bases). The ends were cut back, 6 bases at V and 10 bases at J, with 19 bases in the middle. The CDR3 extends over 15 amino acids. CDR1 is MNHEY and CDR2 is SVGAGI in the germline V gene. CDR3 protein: CASRAKGDFRSPLHF. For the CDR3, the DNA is TGTGCCAGCAGGGCGAAAGGGGACTTCAGGTCACCCCTCCACTTT.